Here is one T cell receptor (beta chain) with its context. The data stem from a study of shared T cell receptors in the human thymus. Germline CDR1 SGHNT, CDR2 YYREEE (reference sequence). V lost 1 base to trimming and J lost 4 bases, with 20 bases between them. The CDR3 totals 17 residues. This table comes from immunoSEQ multiplex PCR, and its TCRdb copy is limited to in-frame clones, with some not included. Of some 720,000 clones listed, around 87% were seen once; the top ten hold around 0.0099%. These data are also associated with another study on human thymus T cells. That study reports: Overlap was high between thymic repertoires from unrelated individuals, as reported in related research.

Sequenced material: thymocytes. This clonotype was obtained from a boy under two years old with a congenital heart defect. This rearrangement joins TRBV5-4 to TRBJ1-1; maybe TRBD1 (6 bases). CDR3 nucleotide sequence: TGTGCCAGCAGCTTGAAGGGGGTGCCCAAAGTGGGCACTGAAGCTTTCTTT. Translation gives CASSLKGVPKVGTEAFF.